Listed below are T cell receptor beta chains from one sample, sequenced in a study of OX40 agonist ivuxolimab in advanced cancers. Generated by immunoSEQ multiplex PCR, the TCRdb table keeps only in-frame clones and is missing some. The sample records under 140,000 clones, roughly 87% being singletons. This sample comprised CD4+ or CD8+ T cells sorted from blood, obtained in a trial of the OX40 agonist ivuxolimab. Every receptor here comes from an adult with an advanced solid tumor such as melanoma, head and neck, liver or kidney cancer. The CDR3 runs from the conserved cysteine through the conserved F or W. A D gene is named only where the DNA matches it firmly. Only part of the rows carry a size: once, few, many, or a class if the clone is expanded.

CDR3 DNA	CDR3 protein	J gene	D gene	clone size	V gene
TGTGCCAGCAGCCTACCGACAGAAATGGCTTTCTTT	CASSLPTEMAFF	TRBJ1-1	NA	NA	TRBV28
TGTGCCAGCAGTTTAGAGCGACAGTTAGGTGGCTACACCTTC	CASSLERQLGGYTF	TRBJ1-2	NA	NA	TRBV28
TGTGCCAGCAGCCCCACTCAGGGGGCCAACTATGGCTACACCTTC	CASSPTQGANYGYTF	TRBJ1-2	TRBD1	once	TRBV7-9
TGCGCCAGCAGCCTAGCGGGCGCCTCCTACGAGCAGTACTTC	CASSLAGASYEQYF	TRBJ2-7	TRBD2	NA	TRBV5-1
TGTGCCAGCAGCAAATATTATGACCGTACAGATACGCAGTATTTT	CASSKYYDRTDTQYF	TRBJ2-3	NA	NA	TRBV5-4
TGTGCCATCAGCTCCGGGACCCCTCATAACTCACCCCTCCACTTT	CAISSGTPHNSPLHF	TRBJ1-6	NA	NA	TRBV10-3
TGTGCCAGTAGTACCAAGGGGACAGTGAACACTGAAGCTTTCTTT	CASSTKGTVNTEAFF	TRBJ1-1	TRBD1	NA	TRBV19
TGTGCCAGCAGCTTACCTAGCGGGGACCAAGAGACCCAGTACTTC	CASSLPSGDQETQYF	TRBJ2-5	TRBD2	NA	TRBV7-9
TGCGCCAGCAGTACTAATCTCGGGGAGCAGTACTTC	CASSTNLGEQYF	TRBJ2-7	NA	NA	TRBV5-1
TGCGCCAGCAGCCGCCCAGGGGAGGGAAACACTGAAGCTTTCTTT	CASSRPGEGNTEAFF	TRBJ1-1	NA	NA	TRBV4-1
TGTGCCAGTAGTATTAACCGAGGCGAGCAGTACTTC	CASSINRGEQYF	TRBJ2-7	NA	NA	TRBV19
TGTGCCAGCAGTTATTTGGACAGGTCCGAGCAGTACTTC	CASSYLDRSEQYF	TRBJ2-7	TRBD1	NA	TRBV6-6
TGTGCCAGCAGTGCGTTGACAGACCCCCTTGAAGCTTTCTTT	CASSALTDPLEAFF	TRBJ1-1	NA	once	TRBV2